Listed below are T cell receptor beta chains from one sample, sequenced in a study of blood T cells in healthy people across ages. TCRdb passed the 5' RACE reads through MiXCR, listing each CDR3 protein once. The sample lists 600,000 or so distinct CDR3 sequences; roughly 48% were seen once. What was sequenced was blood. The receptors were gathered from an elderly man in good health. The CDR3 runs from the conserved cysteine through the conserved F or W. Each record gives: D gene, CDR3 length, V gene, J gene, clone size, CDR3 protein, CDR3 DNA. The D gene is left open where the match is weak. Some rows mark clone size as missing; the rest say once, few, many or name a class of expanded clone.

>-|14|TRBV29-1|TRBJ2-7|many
CSVRSTGEGYEQYF
TGCAGCGTTCGATCGACAGGGGAGGGCTACGAGCAGTACTTC
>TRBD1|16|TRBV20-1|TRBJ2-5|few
CSASGTGGFGQETQYF
TGCAGTGCTTCCGGGACAGGGGGGTTTGGGCAAGAGACCCAGTACTTC
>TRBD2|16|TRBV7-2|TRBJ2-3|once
CASSPHKRGGTDTQYF
TGTGCCAGCAGCCCCCATAAGCGGGGGGGCACAGATACGCAGTATTTT
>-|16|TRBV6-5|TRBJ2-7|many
CASSLSLKTGSYEQYF
TGTGCCAGCAGTCTCTCCCTTAAAACAGGGTCCTACGAGCAGTACTTC
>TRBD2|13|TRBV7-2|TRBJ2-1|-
CASSLGGSLEQFF
TGTGCCAGCAGCTTAGGCGGGAGCCTTGAGCAGTTCTTC
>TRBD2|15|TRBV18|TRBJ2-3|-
CASSPVSGSEDTQYF
TGTGCCAGCTCACCAGTCAGCGGGAGTGAAGATACGCAGTATTTT
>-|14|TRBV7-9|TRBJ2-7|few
CASSLSESSYEQYF
TGTGCCAGCAGCCTTAGCGAAAGCTCCTACGAGCAGTACTTC
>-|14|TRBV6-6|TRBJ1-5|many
CASSYGSNNQPQHF
TGTGCCAGCAGTTATGGCAGTAACAATCAGCCCCAGCATTTT
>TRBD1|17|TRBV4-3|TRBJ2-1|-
CASSQGAGTGGHNEQFF
TGCGCCAGCAGCCAAGGGGCCGGGACAGGGGGACACAATGAGCAGTTCTTC
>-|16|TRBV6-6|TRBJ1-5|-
CASSYGFTYSNQPQHF
TGTGCCAGCAGTTATGGTTTCACGTATAGCAATCAGCCCCAGCATTTT
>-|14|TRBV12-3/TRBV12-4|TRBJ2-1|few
CASSRSFGWDEQFF
TGTGCCAGCAGTCGCTCCTTTGGATGGGATGAGCAGTTCTTC
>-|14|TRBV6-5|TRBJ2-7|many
CASSRGGGWYEQYF
TGTGCCAGCAGCCGGGGAGGGGGCTGGTACGAGCAGTACTTC
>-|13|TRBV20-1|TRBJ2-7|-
CSAMRGGRNEQYF
TGCAGTGCTATGAGGGGCGGGCGGAACGAGCAGTACTTC
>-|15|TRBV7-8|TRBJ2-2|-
CASSLGAGWTGELFF
TGTGCCAGCAGCTTAGGGGCAGGTTGGACCGGGGAGCTGTTTTTT
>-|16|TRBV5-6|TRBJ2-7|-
CASSSPQGTSRDEQYF
TGTGCCAGCAGCTCGCCCCAGGGTACGAGTCGGGACGAGCAGTACTTC
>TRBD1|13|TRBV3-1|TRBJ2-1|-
CASTYRGLNEQFF
TGTGCCAGCACTTACAGGGGTCTAAATGAGCAGTTCTTC
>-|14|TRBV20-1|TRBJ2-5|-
CSAAQDEYQETQYF
TGCAGTGCTGCCCAGGACGAGTACCAAGAGACCCAGTACTTC
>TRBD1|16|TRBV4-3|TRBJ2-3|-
CASSQDRGTGHGTQYF
TGCGCCAGCAGCCAAGATCGAGGGACAGGGCATGGGACGCAGTATTTT
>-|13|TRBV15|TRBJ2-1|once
CASSTGTHNEQFF
TGTGCCAGTTCGACAGGGACTCACAATGAGCAGTTCTTC
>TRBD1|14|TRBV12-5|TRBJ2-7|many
CASGRDSVSYEQYF
TGTGCTAGTGGCCGGGACAGCGTTTCCTACGAGCAGTACTTC
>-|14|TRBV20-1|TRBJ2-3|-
CSARDQGTTDTQYF
TGCAGTGCTAGAGATCAGGGGACTACAGATACGCAGTATTTT
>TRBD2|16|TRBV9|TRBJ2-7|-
CASSVVASGGVYEQYF
TGTGCCAGCAGCGTAGTGGCTAGCGGGGGGGTGTACGAGCAGTACTTC
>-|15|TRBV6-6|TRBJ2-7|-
CASTRLDRPPYEQYF
TGTGCCAGCACCCGGTTGGACAGACCCCCCTACGAGCAGTACTTC
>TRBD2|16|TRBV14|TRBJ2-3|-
CASSQGGTSASDTQYF
TGTGCCAGCAGCCAAGGAGGGACTAGCGCGTCAGATACGCAGTATTTT